Reported below is one T cell receptor beta chain. Its antigen remains unidentified. Base qualities are not at hand, and no much larger clone is one base apart. The sample comes from a study of Ad26.COV2.S vaccination and SARS-CoV-2 variants (dated by TCRdb to the early 2020s). As for the study more broadly: Vaccine-arm donors were drawn from COV1001, a multicentre, randomized, double-blind, placebo-controlled phase I-IIa trial of Ad26.COV2.S in healthy adults. The TCR-sequenced set comprised around 30 samples: 19 Ad26.COV2.S vaccine recipients, 5 placebo recipients and 8 SARS-CoV-2 convalescent individuals. TCRbeta repertoire sequencing was used to assess the specificity and breadth of SARS-CoV-2-reactive T cell receptors after Ad26.COV2.S vaccination. Ad26.COV2.S was administered intramuscularly at 5 x 10^10 or 1 x 10^11 viral particles, either as a single shot or as two shots given 56 days apart. Trial participants were randomized into five groups of five, in which low-dose or high-dose Ad26.COV2.S was given once or twice, or placebo was given on both occasions. Investigators did not know the trial group allocation while performing experiments and assessing outcomes. General study outcomes and caveats: The authors noted that the TCR breadth and depth analyses may have underestimated total T cell responses. Comparable non-spike TCR breadth was observed between vaccine and placebo recipients, consistent with only spike being contained in the vaccine. The study lacked the statistical power to compare responses across vaccine doses or regimens. Compared with placebo recipients, Ad26.COV2.S recipients showed higher spike-specific TCR breadth (P = 0.0014). After vaccination, substantial breadth of spike-specific CD8+ and CD4+ T cell responses was reported.

V is reduced by 0 bases and J by 1 base, leaving a spacing of 16 bases between them. For CDR1 and CDR2, the germline V gene lists KGHSH and LQKENI. The CDR3 goes from the cysteine to the phenylalanine over 17 residues. The sequence is cut down to CDR3 DNA, 51 bases in frame from base 1. Explained via the paper, the treatment or condition label denotes: around 19 received Ad26.COV2.S at low or high dose, single or two shots; several received placebo; per-sample allocation not given. Repertoires of vaccine and placebo recipients were sequenced from samples taken on day 63 after the first injection. Between 29 July and 7 August 2020, Cohort 1b enrolled about two dozen adults aged 18-55 years at one site in Boston, USA. As a vaccine, Ad26.COV2.S was a replication-incompetent adenovirus type 26 vector that expressed a prefusion-stabilized SARS-CoV-2 spike protein derived from the original Wuhan strain.

The immunoSEQ Assay was used to sequence TCRbeta CDR3 regions. After extraction, genomic DNA underwent amplification by bias-controlled multiplex PCR, followed by high-throughput sequencing. Concerning the study's data processing: Collapsing and filtering of sequences were performed to quantify the absolute abundance of each unique TCRbeta CDR3 region. T cell fraction was estimated by normalizing TCRbeta template counts to usable DNA, which was measured by amplifying reference genes present in all nucleated cells. Repertoire TCRs were annotated as SARS-CoV-2-specific when V gene, CDR3 amino acid sequence and J gene were exactly matched to a known reactive TCR set. The reference SARS-CoV-2 TCR set was obtained from MIRA and was filtered for enrichment in COVID-19-positive ImmuneCODE repertoires, whereby public or cross-reactive TCRs were removed. Using the MIRA antigens, annotated TCRs were further analysed by specific ORF or by position within an ORF. Breadth was defined as annotated unique rearrangements over total unique productive rearrangements; depth was the summed frequency of those rearrangements. TCR breadth was compared between groups using two-sided Wilcoxon rank-sum tests. Drawn from immuneACCESS, this table holds only the in-frame rearrangements with V and J called that TCRdb kept. Clones are partly lost; checked studies trace under half to an unresolved V gene and leave the rest unexplained. D and trimming come from the DNA, and the V and J calls and clone size come from that table. The sample data list about 350,000 clones, and 75% to 90% of these were observed just once. The ten largest clonotypes hold roughly 5% of the sample.

Sequencing was performed on peripheral blood, taken in a trial of Ad26.COV2.S vaccine versus placebo. The sequence came from a person aged 18-65 years who received the Ad26.COV2.S COVID-19 vaccine or a placebo. The V and J segments used are TRBV18 and TRBJ2-7; the D gene is possibly TRBD1, with 5 bases matching. The CDR3 here reads CASSPPVPLGESYEQYF. The DNA sequence follows: TGTGCCAGCTCACCACCGGTCCCGTTAGGGGAATCCTACGAGCAGTACTTC.